The 17 T cell receptor beta chains in this list originate from one sample, sequenced in a study of blood T cell repertoires in COVID-19. Sequencing was performed with immunoSEQ multiplex PCR; in TCRdb, only in-frame clones are kept and a portion is missing. The sample yields 55,000 to 80,000 clones, around 90% seen once. Sequenced input: peripheral blood. All receptors derive from a man between 50 and 59 years old with acute or convalescent COVID-19.

This rearrangement joins TRBV5-1 to TRBJ2-2; TRBD1 matches at 9 bases. CDR1 is SGHRS and CDR2 is YFSETQ in the germline V gene. J was trimmed by 3 bases and V by 2 bases; bases with no gene match: 5. CDR3 length: 16 residues. The CDR3 DNA reads as TGCGCCAGCAGCTTTGGACAGGGGAGCGACACCGGGGAGCTGTTTTTT. The encoded protein is CASSFGQGSDTGELFF.

The chain uses TRBV5-1 and TRBJ2-3; 8 bases agree with TRBD1. The CDR3 has 16 amino acids. V lost 4 bases to trimming and J lost 0 bases; unmatched junction nucleotides: 7. The V gene's germline CDR1 is SGHRS and CDR2 YFSETQ. The CDR3 sequence: CASSTSDRASTDTQYF. The CDR3, as DNA: TGCGCCAGCAGCACGTCGGACAGGGCTAGCACAGATACGCAGTATTTT.

The genes are TRBV7-8 and TRBJ1-4; D perhaps matches TRBD1 (5 bases). Between the trimmed V and J ends, which lost 5 bases and 8 bases, there was a span of 15 bases. Germline values: CDR1 SGHVS, CDR2 FQNEAQ. CDR3 length: 14 amino acids. This CDR3 is CASSPDSYGEKLFF. The DNA of the CDR3 is TGTGCCAGCAGCCCCGACAGTTACGGGGAAAAACTGTTTTTT.

The chain combines TRBV5-1 with TRBJ1-2; TRBD1 aligns across 7 bases. CDR3 length: 14 residues. J lost 2 bases, V lost 1 base, and 2 bases had no gene match. Germline values: CDR1 SGHRS, CDR2 YFSETQ. The CDR3, as DNA: TGCGCCAGCAGCTTGAGGGGGCGAAACTATGGCTACACCTTC. Translation: CASSLRGRNYGYTF.

The chain carries TRBV24-1 and TRBJ2-7; the D is unclear. Trimming pared 5 bases from V and 4 bases from J, leaving 17 bases between. CDR1 and CDR2 (germline): KGHDR, SFDVKD. CDR3 length: 15 amino acids. In DNA form, the CDR3 reads TGTGCCACCAGTGGGAAGGCCGGAGATCTTTACGAGCAGTACTTC. Residues: CATSGKAGDLYEQYF.

The V call is TRBV5-4, the J call TRBJ1-1, with a possible D match to TRBD1 (6 bases). CDR3 length: 14 residues. Germline V gene lookup returns CDR1 SGHNT and CDR2 YYREEE (reference sequence). The V end was cut by 2 bases, the J end by 2 bases, with 10 bases between. CDR3 in DNA: TGTGCCAGCAGCTTCCGGGACACCAACACTGAAGCTTTCTTT. Encoded protein: CASSFRDTNTEAFF.

The CDR3 sequence: CAWGDSSSYEQYF. The CDR3, as DNA: TGTGCCTGGGGTGACAGTTCGTCCTACGAGCAGTACTTC. The chain joins TRBV30 to TRBJ2-7; maybe TRBD1 (5 bases). Deletions cut 5 bases from V and 1 base from J, with 12 bases between. The V gene's germline CDR1 is GTSNPN and CDR2 SVGIG (reference sequence). There are 13 residues in the CDR3.

The chain links TRBV30 to TRBJ2-2; weak D call: TRBD1 (6 bases). The CDR3 contains 14 residues. Germline CDR1 reads GTSNPN; CDR2 reads SVGIG (reference sequence). Trimming took off 4 bases at V and 4 bases at J, with 13 bases between the two ends. For the CDR3, the DNA is TGTGCCTGGACTCCGGGACATTCCACCGGGGAGCTGTTTTTT. This gives the protein CAWTPGHSTGELFF.

This chain connects TRBV5-1 to TRBJ2-3; 7 nucleotides align to TRBD1. CDR1 and CDR2 (germline): SGHRS, YFSETQ. This CDR3 is built from 15 residues. Trimming at V came to 2 bases and at J to 0 bases, leaving 3 bases not matched to a gene. CDR3 protein: CASSLGGISTDTQYF. CDR3 coding DNA: TGCGCCAGCAGCTTAGGGGGCATTAGCACAGATACGCAGTATTTT.

The chain employs TRBV6-6 and TRBJ1-4; no clear D. The length of the CDR3 is 15 residues. Germline V gene sequence: CDR1 MNHNY, CDR2 SVGAGI (reference sequence). The germline V and J ends were trimmed by 7 bases and 3 bases, with 15 bases remaining between them. The CDR3 is CASTTAAGPNEKLFF. The CDR3 DNA follows: TGTGCCAGCACCACGGCCGCAGGCCCTAATGAAAAACTGTTTTTT.

The chain recombines TRBV3-1 (or the pseudogene TRBV3-2) with TRBJ2-7; D perhaps matches TRBD2 (5 bases). CDR3 length: 15 amino acids. V lost 1 base and J 2 bases, leaving 12 bases between the germline ends. CDR1 is LGHDT, CDR2 YNNKEL, per germline (reference sequence). The CDR3 sequence is CASSQAAGYTYEQYF. In DNA, the CDR3 is TGTGCCAGCAGCCAAGCCGCGGGTTACACCTACGAGCAGTACTTC.

The J gene is TRBJ2-3, the V gene TRBV9; 8 nucleotides match TRBD2. Germline CDR1 reads SGDLS; CDR2 reads YYNGEE. The trim removed 6 bases at V and 2 bases at J, leaving 5 bases unmatched. CDR3 length: 14 amino acids. The CDR3 DNA is TGTGCCAGCAACCGCGGGGGGACCACAGATACGCAGTATTTT. Translated: CASNRGGTTDTQYF.

This chain uses TRBV5-6 with TRBJ2-3; no definite D call. The CDR3 length is 13 residues. Germline V gene lookup returns CDR1 SGHDT and CDR2 YYEEEE. Between the trimmed V and J ends, which lost 1 base and 3 bases, there was a span of 6 bases. In DNA form, the CDR3 reads TGTGCCAGCAGCTTGACACCGACAGATACGCAGTATTTT. It specifies CASSLTPTDTQYF.

V is TRBV9 and J is TRBJ2-7; the match to TRBD1 covers 7 bases. The CDR3 consists of 14 residues. The germline gives CDR1 SGDLS, CDR2 YYNGEE. V lost 4 bases to trimming and J lost 3 bases; unmatched junction nucleotides: 7. The CDR3 sequence is CASSPRTGVYEQYF. CDR3 nucleotides: TGTGCCAGCAGCCCGAGGACAGGAGTCTACGAGCAGTACTTC.

This chain uses TRBV27 with TRBJ2-7; D is unresolved. The germline V and J ends were trimmed by 5 bases and 2 bases, with 16 bases remaining between them. The CDR3 totals 15 residues. Germline assignment: CDR1 MNHEY and CDR2 SMNVEV (reference sequence). The CDR3 DNA reads as TGTGCCAGCAGTAGAAACAGAGATGTAACCTACGAGCAGTACTTC. Translated, it gives CASSRNRDVTYEQYF.

J is TRBJ1-1 and V is TRBV4-2, with D perhaps matching TRBD1 (5 bases). The CDR3 runs to 14 residues. Trimming took off 7 bases at V and 5 bases at J, with 17 bases between the two ends. Germline values: CDR1 LGHNA, CDR2 YNFKEQ. CDR3 sequence: CASTKGAQATEAFF. The CDR3 nucleotides read TGTGCCAGCACCAAAGGGGCACAGGCAACTGAAGCTTTCTTT.

The gene calls are TRBV12-3 or TRBV12-4 and TRBJ2-7; TRBD1 might be the D (6 bases). This CDR3 region has 13 residues. Trimming pared 6 bases from V and 3 bases from J, leaving 12 bases between. The CDR3 nucleotides are TGTGCCAGCAGACGGAAGGACAGCTACGAGCAGTACTTC. The encoded protein is CASRRKDSYEQYF.